This T cell receptor beta chain was observed in a study of blood T cells in healthy people across ages. The study's findings and limits: The recorded TCR beta diversity per million T cells decreased in a roughly linear manner with age.

Primed by a sample-barcoded 5' primer and a J-beta primer mix, a second PCR proceeded for 7 to 11 cycles. Each sample provided no less than 3 million CDR3-containing paired-end reads. TCRdb re-called the 5' RACE reads with MiXCR, one entry per CDR3 protein. Of some 900,000 distinct CDR3 sequences listed, about 28% are singletons. This clonotype was seen a handful of times. The antigen remains unidentified. The extraction recovered at least 5.5 micrograms of total RNA per sample. V shed 5 bases and J 8 bases; nucleotides not matched to a gene: 3. The CDR3 contains 13 residues. Germline CDR1 is MNHEY and CDR2 is SMNVEV (reference sequence).

The material sequenced was blood. This chain joins TRBV27 and TRBJ2-1, with 10 nucleotides matching TRBD1. The sequence came from a woman older than 75 in good health. This CDR3 is CASSKTGGHEQFF. CDR3 DNA sequence: TGTGCCAGCAGTAAGACAGGGGGCCATGAGCAGTTCTTC.